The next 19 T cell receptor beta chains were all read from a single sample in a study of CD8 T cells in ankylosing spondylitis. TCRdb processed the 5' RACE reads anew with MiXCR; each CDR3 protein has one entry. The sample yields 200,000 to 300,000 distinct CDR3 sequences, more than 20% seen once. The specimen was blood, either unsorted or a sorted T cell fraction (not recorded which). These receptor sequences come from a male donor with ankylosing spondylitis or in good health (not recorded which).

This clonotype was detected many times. CDR3 sequence (DNA): TGCAGCGTCGGGGGGACAGCCGGCTACACCTTC. As protein: CSVGGTAGYTF. The V call is TRBV29-1, the J call TRBJ1-2, with 7 bases lining up with TRBD1. With V trimmed by 6 bases and J by 8 bases, 6 bases remained unmatched. CDR3 length: 11 amino acids. Germline loops: CDR1 SQVTM, CDR2 ANQGSEA.

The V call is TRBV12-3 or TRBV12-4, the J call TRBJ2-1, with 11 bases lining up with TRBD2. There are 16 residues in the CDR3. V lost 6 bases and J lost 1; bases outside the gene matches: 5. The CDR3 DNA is TGTGCCAGCAGCCGGACTAGCGGGCCATCCTACAATGAGCAGTTCTTC. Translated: CASSRTSGPSYNEQFF.

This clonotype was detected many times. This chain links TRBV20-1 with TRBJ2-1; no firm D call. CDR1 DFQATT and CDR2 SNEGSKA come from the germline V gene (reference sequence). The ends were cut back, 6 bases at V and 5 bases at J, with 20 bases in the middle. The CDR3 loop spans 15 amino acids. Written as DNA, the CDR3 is TGCAGTGCAGCGAACAGCGAAGCAAACAACAATGAGCAGTTCTTC. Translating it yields CSAANSEANNNEQFF.

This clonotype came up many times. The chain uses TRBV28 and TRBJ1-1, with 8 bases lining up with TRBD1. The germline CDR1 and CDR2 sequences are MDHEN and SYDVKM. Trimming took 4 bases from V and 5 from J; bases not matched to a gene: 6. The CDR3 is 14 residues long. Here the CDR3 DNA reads TGTGCCAGCAGTTCCCAGGGGGCGGGAACTGAAGCTTTCTTT. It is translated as CASSSQGAGTEAFF. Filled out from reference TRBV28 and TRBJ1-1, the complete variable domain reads DVKVTQSSRYLVKRTGEKVFLECVQDMDHENMFWYRQDPGLGLRLIYFSYDVKMKEKGDIPEGYSVSREKKERFSLILESASTNQTSMYLCASSSQGAGTEAFFGQGTRLTVV.

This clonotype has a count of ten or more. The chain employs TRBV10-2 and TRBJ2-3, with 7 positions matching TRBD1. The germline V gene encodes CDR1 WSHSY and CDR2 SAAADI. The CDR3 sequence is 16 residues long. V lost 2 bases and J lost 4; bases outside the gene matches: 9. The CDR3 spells CASSEMTGNLPDTQYF. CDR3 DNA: TGCGCCAGCAGTGAGATGACAGGGAATCTCCCAGATACGCAGTATTTT.

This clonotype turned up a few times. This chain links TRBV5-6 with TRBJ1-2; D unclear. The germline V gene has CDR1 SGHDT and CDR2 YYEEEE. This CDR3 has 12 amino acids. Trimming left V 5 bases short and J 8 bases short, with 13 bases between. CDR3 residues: CASSSRLDGYTF. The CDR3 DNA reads TGTGCCAGCAGTTCCCGACTGGACGGCTACACCTTC.

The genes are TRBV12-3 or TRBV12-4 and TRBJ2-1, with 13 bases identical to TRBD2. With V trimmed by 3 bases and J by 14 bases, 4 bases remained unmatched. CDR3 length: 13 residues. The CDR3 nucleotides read TGTGCCAGCAGTTTCACTAGCGGGGGGGATAAGTTCTTC. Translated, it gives CASSFTSGGDKFF.

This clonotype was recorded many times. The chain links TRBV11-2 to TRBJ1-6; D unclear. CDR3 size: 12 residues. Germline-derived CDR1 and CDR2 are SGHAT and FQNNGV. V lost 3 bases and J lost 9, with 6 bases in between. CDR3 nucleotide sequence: TGTGCCAGCAGCTTTAGTGGTTCACCCCTCCACTTT. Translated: CASSFSGSPLHF.

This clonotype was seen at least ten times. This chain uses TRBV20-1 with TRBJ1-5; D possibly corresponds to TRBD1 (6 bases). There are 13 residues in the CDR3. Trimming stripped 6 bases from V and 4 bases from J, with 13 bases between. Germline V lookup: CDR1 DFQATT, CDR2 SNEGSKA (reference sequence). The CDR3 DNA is TGCAGTGCCAGTAAGGACAGAAATCAGCCCCAGCATTTT. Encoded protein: CSASKDRNQPQHF.

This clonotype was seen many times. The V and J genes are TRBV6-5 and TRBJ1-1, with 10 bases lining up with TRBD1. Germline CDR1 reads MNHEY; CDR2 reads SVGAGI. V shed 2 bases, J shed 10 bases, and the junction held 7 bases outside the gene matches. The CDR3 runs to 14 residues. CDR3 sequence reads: CASSYGTGEFVAFF. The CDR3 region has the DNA TGTGCCAGCAGTTACGGGACAGGGGAATTCGTAGCTTTCTTT.

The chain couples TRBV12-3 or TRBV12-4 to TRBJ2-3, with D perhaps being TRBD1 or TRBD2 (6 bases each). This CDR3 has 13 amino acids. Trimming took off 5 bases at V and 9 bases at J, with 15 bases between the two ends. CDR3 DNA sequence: TGTGCCAGCAGTCCGGACCCCGGGGGCACGCAGTATTTT. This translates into CASSPDPGGTQYF.

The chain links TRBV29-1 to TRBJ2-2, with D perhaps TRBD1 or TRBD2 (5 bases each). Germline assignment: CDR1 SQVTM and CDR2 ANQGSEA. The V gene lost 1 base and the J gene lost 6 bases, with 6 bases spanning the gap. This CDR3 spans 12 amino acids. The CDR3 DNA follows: TGCAGCGTTGAAGGGGGGTCCGGGGAGCTGTTTTTT. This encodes CSVEGGSGELFF.

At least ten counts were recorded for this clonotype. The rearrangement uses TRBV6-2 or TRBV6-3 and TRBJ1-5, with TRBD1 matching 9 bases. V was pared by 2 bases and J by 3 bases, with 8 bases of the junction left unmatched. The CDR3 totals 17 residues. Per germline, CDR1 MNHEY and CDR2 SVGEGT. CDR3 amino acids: CASSYTFGTGYNQPQHF. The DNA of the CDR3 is TGTGCCAGCAGTTACACCTTCGGGACAGGGTACAATCAGCCCCAGCATTTT.

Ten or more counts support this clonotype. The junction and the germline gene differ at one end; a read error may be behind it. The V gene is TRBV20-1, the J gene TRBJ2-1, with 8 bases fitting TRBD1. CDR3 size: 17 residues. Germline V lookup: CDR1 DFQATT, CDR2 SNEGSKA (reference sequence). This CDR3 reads CSARVGTGTGGYNGQFF. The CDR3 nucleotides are TGCAGTGCTAGAGTGGGAACCGGGACAGGAGGCTACAATGGGCAGTTCTTC.

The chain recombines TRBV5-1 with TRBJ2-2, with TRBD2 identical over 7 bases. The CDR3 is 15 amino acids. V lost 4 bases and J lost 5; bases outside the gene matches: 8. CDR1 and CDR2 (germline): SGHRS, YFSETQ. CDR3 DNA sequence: TGCGCCAGCAGCCGGGGGGACCAGGCAACCGGGGAGCTGTTTTTT. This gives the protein CASSRGDQATGELFF.

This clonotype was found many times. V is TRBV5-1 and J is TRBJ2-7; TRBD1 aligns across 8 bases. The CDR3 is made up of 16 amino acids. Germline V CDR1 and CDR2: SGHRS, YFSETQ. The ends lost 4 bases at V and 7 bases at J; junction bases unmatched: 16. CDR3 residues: CASSPTQGALGGEQYF. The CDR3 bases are TGCGCCAGCAGCCCCACCCAGGGGGCGCTGGGAGGTGAGCAGTACTTC.

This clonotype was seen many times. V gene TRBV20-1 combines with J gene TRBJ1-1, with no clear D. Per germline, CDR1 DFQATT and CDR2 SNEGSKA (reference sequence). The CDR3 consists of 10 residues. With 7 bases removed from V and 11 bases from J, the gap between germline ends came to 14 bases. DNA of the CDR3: TGCAGTGTAAGGCCCCGAGGGGCTTTCTTT. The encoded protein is CSVRPRGAFF.

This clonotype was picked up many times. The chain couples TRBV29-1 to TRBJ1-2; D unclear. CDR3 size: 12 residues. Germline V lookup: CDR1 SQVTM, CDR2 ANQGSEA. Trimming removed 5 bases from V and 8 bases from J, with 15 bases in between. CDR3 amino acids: CSVPPEDGGYTF. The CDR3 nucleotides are TGCAGCGTTCCCCCGGAAGATGGAGGCTACACCTTC.

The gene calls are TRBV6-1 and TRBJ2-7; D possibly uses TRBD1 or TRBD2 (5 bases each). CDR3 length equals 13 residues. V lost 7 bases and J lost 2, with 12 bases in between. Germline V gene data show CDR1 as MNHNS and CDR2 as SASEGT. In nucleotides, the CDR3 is TGTGCCAGCATGGGGGTACTAACCTACGAGCAGTACTTC. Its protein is CASMGVLTYEQYF.